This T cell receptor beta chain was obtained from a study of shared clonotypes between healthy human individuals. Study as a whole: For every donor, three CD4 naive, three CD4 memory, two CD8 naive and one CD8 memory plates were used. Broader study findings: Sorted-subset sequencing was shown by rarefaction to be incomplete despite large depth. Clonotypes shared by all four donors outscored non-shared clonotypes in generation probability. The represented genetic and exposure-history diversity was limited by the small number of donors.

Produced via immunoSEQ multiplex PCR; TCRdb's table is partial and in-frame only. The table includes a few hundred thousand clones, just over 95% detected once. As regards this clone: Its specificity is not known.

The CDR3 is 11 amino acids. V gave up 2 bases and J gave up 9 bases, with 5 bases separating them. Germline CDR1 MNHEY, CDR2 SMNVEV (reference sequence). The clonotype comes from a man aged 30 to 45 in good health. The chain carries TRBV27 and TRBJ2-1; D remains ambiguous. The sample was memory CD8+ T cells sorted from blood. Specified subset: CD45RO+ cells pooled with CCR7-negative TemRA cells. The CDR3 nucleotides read TGTGCCAGCAGTTTAACGGGTGAGCAGTTCTTC. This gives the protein CASSLTGEQFF.